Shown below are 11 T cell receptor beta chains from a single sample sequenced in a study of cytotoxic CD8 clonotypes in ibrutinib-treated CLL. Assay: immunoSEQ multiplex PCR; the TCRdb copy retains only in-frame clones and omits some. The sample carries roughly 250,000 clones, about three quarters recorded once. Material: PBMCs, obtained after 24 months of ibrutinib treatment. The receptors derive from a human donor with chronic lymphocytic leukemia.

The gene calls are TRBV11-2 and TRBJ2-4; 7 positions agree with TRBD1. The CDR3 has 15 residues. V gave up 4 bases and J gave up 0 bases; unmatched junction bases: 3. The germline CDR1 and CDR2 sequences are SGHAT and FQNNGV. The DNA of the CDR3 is TGTGCCAGCAGCTCAGGGGGAGTAGCCAAAAACATTCAGTACTTC. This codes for CASSSGGVAKNIQYF.

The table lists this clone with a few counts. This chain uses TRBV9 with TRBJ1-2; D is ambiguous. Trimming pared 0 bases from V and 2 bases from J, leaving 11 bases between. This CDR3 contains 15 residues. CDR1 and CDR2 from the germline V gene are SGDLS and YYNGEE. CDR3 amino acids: CASSVEGSRNYGYTF. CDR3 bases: TGTGCCAGCAGCGTAGAAGGCAGTCGGAACTATGGCTACACCTTC.

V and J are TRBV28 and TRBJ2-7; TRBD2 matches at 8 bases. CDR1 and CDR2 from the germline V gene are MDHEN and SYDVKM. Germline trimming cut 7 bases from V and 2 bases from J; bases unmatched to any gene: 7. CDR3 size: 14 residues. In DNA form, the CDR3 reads TGTGCCAGCATCCCCGGGACTAGAACCTACGAGCAGTACTTC. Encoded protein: CASIPGTRTYEQYF.

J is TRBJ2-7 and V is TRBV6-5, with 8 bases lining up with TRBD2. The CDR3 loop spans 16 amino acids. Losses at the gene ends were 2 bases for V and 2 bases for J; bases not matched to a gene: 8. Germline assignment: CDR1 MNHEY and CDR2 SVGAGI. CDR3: CASSYGAGVSPYEQYF. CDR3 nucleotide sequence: TGTGCCAGCAGTTACGGAGCGGGAGTCTCCCCCTACGAGCAGTACTTC.

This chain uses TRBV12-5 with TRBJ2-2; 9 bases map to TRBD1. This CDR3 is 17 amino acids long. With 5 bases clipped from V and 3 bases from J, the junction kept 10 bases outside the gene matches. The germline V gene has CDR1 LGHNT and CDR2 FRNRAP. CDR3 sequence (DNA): TGTGCTAGTGGTCCCAACCCCGGACAGGGGTACACCGGGGAGCTGTTTTTT. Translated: CASGPNPGQGYTGELFF.

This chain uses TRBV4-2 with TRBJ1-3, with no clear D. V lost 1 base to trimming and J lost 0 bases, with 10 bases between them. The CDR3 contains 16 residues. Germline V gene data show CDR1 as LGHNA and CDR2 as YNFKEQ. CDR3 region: CASSQVTTNSGNTIYF. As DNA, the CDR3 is TGTGCCAGCAGCCAAGTCACAACGAACTCTGGAAACACCATATATTTT.

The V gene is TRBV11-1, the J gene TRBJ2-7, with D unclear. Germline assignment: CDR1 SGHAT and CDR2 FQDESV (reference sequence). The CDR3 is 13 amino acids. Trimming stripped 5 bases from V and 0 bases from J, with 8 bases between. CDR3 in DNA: TGTGCCAGCAGCCTAATGATCTCCTACGAGCAGTACTTC. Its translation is CASSLMISYEQYF.

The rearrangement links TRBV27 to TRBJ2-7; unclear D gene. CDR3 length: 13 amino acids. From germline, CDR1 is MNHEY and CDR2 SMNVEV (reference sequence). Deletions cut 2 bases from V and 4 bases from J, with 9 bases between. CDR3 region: CASSLLSRYEQYF. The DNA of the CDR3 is TGTGCCAGCAGTTTACTTTCGAGATACGAGCAGTACTTC.

CDR3: CASSVGLAVTYNEQFF. As DNA, the CDR3 is TGTGCCAGCAGCGTAGGACTAGCGGTTACTTACAATGAGCAGTTCTTC. The genes are TRBV9 and TRBJ2-1; TRBD2 agrees at 9 bases. Germline loops: CDR1 SGDLS, CDR2 YYNGEE. Trimming removed 0 bases from V and 4 bases from J; junction bases left unmatched: 5. This CDR3 comprises 16 residues.

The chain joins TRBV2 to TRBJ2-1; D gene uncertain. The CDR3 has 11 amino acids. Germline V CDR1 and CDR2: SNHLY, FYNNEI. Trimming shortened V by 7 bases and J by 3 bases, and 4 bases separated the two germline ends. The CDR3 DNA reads TGTGCCAGCACCGGCTACAATGAGCAGTTCTTC. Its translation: CASTGYNEQFF.

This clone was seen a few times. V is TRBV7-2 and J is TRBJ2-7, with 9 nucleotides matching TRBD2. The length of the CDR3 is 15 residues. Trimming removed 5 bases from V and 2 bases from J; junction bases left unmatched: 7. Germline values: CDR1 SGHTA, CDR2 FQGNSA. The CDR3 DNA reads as TGTGCCAGCAGCCTTAATGGCGGGAGGGCCTACGAGCAGTACTTC. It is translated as CASSLNGGRAYEQYF.